These 27 T cell receptor beta chains originate from one sample sequenced in a study of cytomegalovirus exposure and HLA in healthy donors. TCRdb's copy holds only in-frame clones and misses some; the assay was immunoSEQ multiplex PCR. The repertoire holds 250,000 or so clones, with around nine tenths as singletons. The sample taken for sequencing was PBMCs. These receptors came from a young man in good health and CMV-seronegative.

The rearrangement uses TRBV10-2 and TRBJ2-1; TRBD2 might be the D (5 bases). The germline V and J ends were trimmed by 11 bases and 8 bases, with 22 bases remaining between them. The germline V gene encodes CDR1 WSHSY and CDR2 SAAADI. The CDR3 loop spans 14 amino acids. As DNA, the CDR3 is TGCGCCGCATCGGAGGTCGTCTTGAGGGATGAGCAGTTCTTC. Translation: CAASEVVLRDEQFF.

V gene TRBV28 combines with J gene TRBJ1-1; a possible D gene is TRBD1 (6 bases). V lost 7 bases, J lost 1 base, and 13 bases lay in between. CDR3 length: 14 residues. Germline V CDR1 and CDR2: MDHEN, SYDVKM. CDR3 sequence (DNA): TGTGCCAGCAATACAGGGACGGCGAACACTGAAGCTTTCTTT. Its translation: CASNTGTANTEAFF. Using reference TRBV28 and TRBJ1-1 for the parts outside the CDR3, the full variable domain is DVKVTQSSRYLVKRTGEKVFLECVQDMDHENMFWYRQDPGLGLRLIYFSYDVKMKEKGDIPEGYSVSREKKERFSLILESASTNQTSMYLCASNTGTANTEAFFGQGTRLTVV.

The chain uses TRBV28 and TRBJ1-2; TRBD1 agrees at 8 bases. The CDR3 is made up of 16 amino acids. V lost 2 bases to trimming and J lost 3 bases; unmatched junction nucleotides: 8. Looked up from germline, CDR1 is MDHEN and CDR2 is SYDVKM. The CDR3 loop is CASSLAIRDRYYGYTF. The CDR3 DNA reads as TGTGCCAGCAGTTTAGCAATCCGGGACAGGTACTATGGCTACACCTTC.

This clone was seen once. The chain uses TRBV4-3 and TRBJ1-2; D not resolved. V was cut by 0 bases and J by 3 bases, with 14 bases left in between. The CDR3 runs 16 residues. CDR1 is LGHNA and CDR2 is YSLEER in the germline V gene. The DNA of the CDR3 is TGCGCCAGCAGCCAAGATCCGAGCGGTGGCTACTATGGCTACACCTTC. Amino acids: CASSQDPSGGYYGYTF.

V is TRBV6-6 and J is TRBJ2-1, with 10 bases lining up with TRBD2. Germline loops: CDR1 MNHNY, CDR2 SVGAGI (reference sequence). The ends lost 0 bases at V and 7 bases at J; junction bases unmatched: 6. The length of the CDR3 is 16 residues. This chain's CDR3 is CASSYSKSGGANEQFF. The DNA for the CDR3 is TGTGCCAGCAGTTACTCGAAAAGCGGGGGGGCAAATGAGCAGTTCTTC.

This clone has a single count. The chain joins TRBV28 to TRBJ1-1; TRBD1 is a possible D gene (5 bases). Per the germline V gene, CDR1 is MDHEN and CDR2 is SYDVKM. CDR3 length: 17 residues. The V gene lost 1 base and the J gene lost 1 base, with 16 bases spanning the gap. The CDR3 nucleotides are TGTGCCAGCAGTTTATATCGGTGGGGCAGTCAGAACACTGAAGCTTTCTTT. Residues: CASSLYRWGSQNTEAFF. Variable domain in full (rest from reference TRBV28 and TRBJ1-1): DVKVTQSSRYLVKRTGEKVFLECVQDMDHENMFWYRQDPGLGLRLIYFSYDVKMKEKGDIPEGYSVSREKKERFSLILESASTNQTSMYLCASSLYRWGSQNTEAFFGQGTRLTVV.

The chain couples TRBV6-5 to TRBJ1-1, with 10 bases that match TRBD1. V lost 5 bases, J lost 10 bases, and 7 bases stayed unmatched. The length of the CDR3 is 13 residues. Germline V gene lookup returns CDR1 MNHEY and CDR2 SVGAGI. The CDR3 DNA sequence: TGTGCCAGCAGTCAGACAGGGGGCTGGTTAGCTTTCTTT. Translating gives CASSQTGGWLAFF.

The V call is TRBV2, the J call TRBJ1-1; D is possibly TRBD1 (6 bases). Deletions cut 8 bases from V and 3 bases from J, with 16 bases between. Germline V gene lookup returns CDR1 SNHLY and CDR2 FYNNEI. This CDR3 has 14 amino acids. The CDR3 sequence is CASGVGAWDTEAFF. The CDR3 nucleotides read TGTGCCAGCGGGGTGGGGGCGTGGGACACTGAAGCTTTCTTT.

J is TRBJ2-2 and V is TRBV19; possibly TRBD1 for D (7 bases). V lost 5 bases to trimming and J lost 6 bases, with 19 bases between them. Germline V gene lookup returns CDR1 LNHDA and CDR2 SQIVND (reference sequence). This CDR3 is 16 amino acids long. The CDR3 reads CASSLGGQPVPGELFF. The CDR3 nucleotides read TGTGCCAGTAGTTTGGGGGGACAGCCCGTTCCCGGGGAGCTGTTTTTT.

The chain joins TRBV5-6 to TRBJ2-7, with D possibly TRBD1 on 8 matching bases. Germline lookup yields CDR1 SGHDT and CDR2 YYEEEE. V was shortened by 7 bases and J by 2 bases, with 16 bases between the two germline ends. The CDR3 sequence is 14 residues long. The chain's CDR3 is CASREAGGPYEQYF. As DNA, the CDR3 is TGTGCCAGCCGGGAGGCAGGGGGCCCCTACGAGCAGTACTTC. The whole variable domain, remainder taken from reference TRBV5-6 and TRBJ2-7, is DAGVTQSPTHLIKTRGQQVTLRCSPKSGHDTVSWYQQALGQGPQFIFQYYEEEERQRGNFPDRFSGHQFPNYSSELNVNALLLGDSALYLCASREAGGPYEQYFGPGTRLTVT.

This chain links TRBV27 with TRBJ2-7, with 8 bases aligning to TRBD2. The germline V gene encodes CDR1 MNHEY and CDR2 SMNVEV (reference sequence). V was pared by 6 bases and J by 3 bases, with 10 bases of the junction left unmatched. The CDR3 length is 15 residues. The CDR3 loop reads CASSSIAGRYYEQYF. CDR3 DNA sequence: TGTGCCAGCAGCAGTATAGCGGGGAGATACTACGAGCAGTACTTC.

This rearrangement joins TRBV6-1 to TRBJ2-7, with 7 bases aligning to TRBD2. The CDR3 is made up of 11 amino acids. The ends lost 8 bases at V and 3 bases at J; junction bases unmatched: 1. Per the germline V gene, CDR1 is MNHNS and CDR2 is SASEGT. The CDR3 DNA sequence: TGTGCCAGCGGACTAGACTACGAGCAGTACTTC. As protein: CASGLDYEQYF.

The V gene is TRBV2, the J gene TRBJ2-1, with TRBD1 identical over 7 bases. Unmatched junction bases numbered 14, after V lost 6 bases and J lost 6 bases. Germline lookup yields CDR1 SNHLY and CDR2 FYNNEI. This CDR3 region has 16 residues. The CDR3 protein is CASRAPPGQTGNEQFF. CDR3 sequence (DNA): TGTGCCAGCAGGGCACCACCGGGACAGACAGGCAATGAGCAGTTCTTC.

CDR3 nucleotide sequence: TGCGCCAGCAGCCATGGGACTAGCTTTGATGAGCAGTTCTTC. Residues: CASSHGTSFDEQFF. The genes are TRBV4-1 and TRBJ2-1; 9 bases line up with TRBD2. The V and J ends lost 3 bases and 8 bases, in that order; junction bases with no gene match: 5. The germline V gene encodes CDR1 MGHRA and CDR2 YSYEKL. The length of the CDR3 is 14 residues.

The rearrangement links TRBV27 to TRBJ2-1, with D tentatively TRBD2 (6 bases). CDR1 is MNHEY and CDR2 is SMNVEV in the germline V gene (reference sequence). The CDR3 has 13 amino acids. The V end was cut by 8 bases, the J end by 0 bases, with 8 bases between. CDR3 nucleotide sequence: TGTGCCAGCCGGGGGAGCTCCTACAATGAGCAGTTCTTC. Translation gives CASRGSSYNEQFF.

In this sample, this clone turned up a few times. The chain carries TRBV29-1 and TRBJ2-3, with D unclear. Germline V gives CDR1 SQVTM, CDR2 ANQGSEA. Trimming shortened V by 2 bases and J by 4 bases, and 10 bases separated the two germline ends. The CDR3 covers 13 residues. CDR3 DNA: TGCAGCGTTGAACTCGCGTTCTCAGATACGCAGTATTTT. It specifies CSVELAFSDTQYF.

The V gene is TRBV15, the J gene TRBJ2-7; D ambiguous. Germline V gene sequence: CDR1 LNHNV, CDR2 YYDKDF (reference sequence). This CDR3 is 14 amino acids long. V lost 0 bases to trimming and J lost 6 bases, with 12 bases between them. CDR3 amino acids: CATSRDLLAGEQYF. The CDR3 region has the DNA TGTGCCACCAGCAGAGATTTGTTAGCTGGCGAGCAGTACTTC. Variable domain in full (rest from reference TRBV15 and TRBJ2-7): DAMVIQNPRYQVTQFGKPVTLSCSQTLNHNVMYWYQQKSSQAPKLLFHYYDKDFNNEADTPDNFQSRRPNTSFCFLDIRSPGLGDTAMYLCATSRDLLAGEQYFGPGTRLTVT.

This chain joins TRBV6-1 and TRBJ2-7, with 10 positions matching TRBD2. The CDR3 has 13 amino acids. With 8 bases clipped from V and 3 bases from J, the junction kept 4 bases outside the gene matches. Germline values: CDR1 MNHNS, CDR2 SASEGT. The CDR3 region is CASAAGGHYEQYF. For the CDR3, the DNA is TGTGCCAGCGCAGCGGGAGGGCACTACGAGCAGTACTTC.

V and J are TRBV4-3 and TRBJ2-1; 7 nucleotides align to TRBD1. The CDR3 extends over 15 amino acids. V lost 1 base to trimming and J lost 6 bases; unmatched junction nucleotides: 6. CDR1 is LGHNA, CDR2 YSLEER, per germline. The CDR3 DNA sequence: TGCGCCAGCAGCCAAGGACAGGGTATGGGCAATGAGCAGTTCTTC. Amino acid sequence: CASSQGQGMGNEQFF.

The V and J genes are TRBV2 and TRBJ2-5, with no clear D. The CDR3 extends over 16 amino acids. V shed 5 bases and J shed 2 bases, with 18 bases lying between them. The germline V gene has CDR1 SNHLY and CDR2 FYNNEI. The CDR3 DNA sequence: TGTGCCAGCAGTCCCCGGTCTCCCCGAAAGCAAGAGACCCAGTACTTC. Amino acid sequence: CASSPRSPRKQETQYF. The full variable domain, rest sourced from reference TRBV2 and TRBJ2-5, is EPEVTQTPSHQVTQMGQEVILRCVPISNHLYFYWYRQILGQKVEFLVSFYNNEISEKSEIFDDQFSVERPDGSNFTLKIRSTKLEDSAMYFCASSPRSPRKQETQYFGPGTRLLVL.

The V and J genes are TRBV11-2 and TRBJ2-1; D may be TRBD2 (6 bases). The CDR3 totals 16 residues. V was clipped by 1 base and J by 6 bases, with 16 bases between them. The germline V gene has CDR1 SGHAT and CDR2 FQNNGV. The CDR3 spells CASSLGGTYRGNEQFF. Written as DNA, the CDR3 is TGTGCCAGCAGCTTAGGGGGGACTTATAGGGGCAATGAGCAGTTCTTC.

V usage is TRBV29-1 and J usage is TRBJ2-5; TRBD2 matches at 9 bases. J gave up 5 bases and V 1 base, and 11 bases lay outside the gene matches. Germline values: CDR1 SQVTM, CDR2 ANQGSEA. The CDR3 is 16 amino acids. CDR3 nucleotides: TGCAGCGTTGAAGGGTCCCTTAGCGGGGGTTACGAGACCCAGTACTTC. It yields the protein CSVEGSLSGGYETQYF.

This clone was recorded only once. The genes are TRBV7-2 and TRBJ2-2; TRBD2 matches at 11 bases. The CDR3 consists of 17 residues. CDR1 and CDR2 (germline): SGHTA, FQGNSA. J gave up 4 bases and V 4 bases, and 8 bases lay outside the gene matches. CDR3 DNA: TGTGCCAGCAGCTCAGTTGGACTAGCGGGCACCACCGGGGAGCTGTTTTTT. Translation gives CASSSVGLAGTTGELFF.

V gene TRBV29-1 combines with J gene TRBJ2-1; 13 positions agree with TRBD2. The J segment lost 7 bases and the V segment lost 6 bases, leaving 6 bases of the junction unmatched. Looked up from germline, CDR1 is SQVTM and CDR2 is ANQGSEA. The CDR3 runs 14 residues. In DNA, the CDR3 is TGCAGCGTCTCAACTAGCGGGAGGGCTAATGAGCAGTTCTTC. Amino acids: CSVSTSGRANEQFF.

The V and J genes are TRBV6-1 and TRBJ2-2; possible D gene TRBD2, 6 bases. V gave up 8 bases and J gave up 3 bases, with 16 bases separating them. CDR1 is MNHNS, CDR2 SASEGT, per germline. The length of the CDR3 is 15 residues. CDR3 DNA sequence: TGTGCCAGCCCTGCGGGGCTAGTTCACACCGGGGAGCTGTTTTTT. This translates into CASPAGLVHTGELFF.

The rearrangement uses TRBV6-5 and TRBJ2-4; 7 nucleotides align to TRBD1. V was pared by 6 bases and J by 6 bases, with 2 bases of the junction left unmatched. Germline CDR1 and CDR2: MNHEY and SVGAGI. The CDR3 spans 12 residues. The CDR3 reads CASSPGGNIQYF. The CDR3, as DNA: TGTGCCAGCAGCCCAGGGGGAAACATTCAGTACTTC.

This chain links TRBV7-2 with TRBJ2-7, with 9 bases aligning to TRBD2. The germline V gene encodes CDR1 SGHTA and CDR2 FQGNSA. This CDR3 has 16 residues. The ends lost 1 base at V and 6 bases at J; junction bases unmatched: 10. The CDR3 here is CASSLGGGAGLSEQYF. The CDR3 DNA reads TGTGCCAGCAGCTTAGGCGGGGGGGCAGGCCTATCCGAGCAGTACTTC. The full variable domain, rest sourced from reference TRBV7-2 and TRBJ2-7, is GAGVSQSPSNKVTEKGKDVELRCDPISGHTALYWYRQSLGQGLEFLIYFQGNSAPDKSGLPSDRFSAERTGGSVSTLTIQRTQQEDSAVYLCASSLGGGAGLSEQYFGPGTRLTVT.